The 25 T cell receptor beta chains listed next were all sequenced from one sample in a study of blood T cell repertoires in COVID-19. The data were produced by immunoSEQ multiplex PCR, yet TCRdb's version contains in-frame clones alone and is incomplete. The sample has around 230,000 clones, roughly 90% seen once. The sequencing sample was made of PBMCs or T cells enriched from blood (not recorded which). Every receptor here comes from a woman aged 30 to 39 with acute COVID-19.

This chain uses TRBV7-9 with TRBJ2-3; 9 bases map to TRBD2. This CDR3 has 19 amino acids. Germline CDR1 reads SEHNR; CDR2 reads FQNEAQ (reference sequence). J was trimmed by 2 bases and V by 1 base; bases with no gene match: 13. The CDR3 region has the DNA TGTGCCAGCAGCTTAGGTAGCGGTGGTAGCGGGGGACCCACAGATACGCAGTATTTT. Residues: CASSLGSGGSGGPTDTQYF. Drawing the rest from reference TRBV7-9 and TRBJ2-3, the complete variable domain is DTGVSQNPRHKITKRGQNVTFRCDPISEHNRLYWYRQTLGQGPEFLTYFQNEAQLEKSRLLSDRFSAERPKGSFSTLEIQRTEQGDSAMYLCASSLGSGGSGGPTDTQYFGPGTRLTVL.

The chain is built from TRBV13 and TRBJ2-2; D is unresolved. The V gene's germline CDR1 is PRHDT and CDR2 FYEKMQ (reference sequence). The ends were cut back, 8 bases at V and 6 bases at J, with 7 bases in the middle. The CDR3 is 11 residues long. The CDR3 DNA reads as TGTGCCAGCGAATCGGCCGGGGAGCTGTTTTTT. Translated, it gives CASESAGELFF.

The rearrangement joins TRBV15 to TRBJ1-5, with 8 bases identical to TRBD1. Germline V gene lookup returns CDR1 LNHNV and CDR2 YYDKDF (reference sequence). The V gene end was trimmed by 3 bases and the J gene end by 15 bases; junction bases not matched to a gene: 10. The CDR3 spans 13 residues. The CDR3 reads CATSRDRDLGRHF. The DNA of the CDR3 is TGTGCCACCAGCAGGGACAGGGATTTAGGTCGGCATTTT.

This clone has more than one count but fewer than ten. In DNA form, the CDR3 reads TGTGCCAGCAGCGTAGGTCTCAGTAACTATGGCTACACCTTC. This translates into CASSVGLSNYGYTF. The genes are TRBV9 and TRBJ1-2; D is undetermined. Germline V gene sequence: CDR1 SGDLS, CDR2 YYNGEE. V was clipped by 0 bases and J by 1 base, with 7 bases between them. The CDR3 contains 14 residues.

The chain employs TRBV2 and TRBJ1-6, with D hard to call. V shed 5 bases and J shed 5 bases, with 4 bases lying between them. The CDR3 is 12 amino acids. Germline V gene lookup returns CDR1 SNHLY and CDR2 FYNNEI. The CDR3 nucleotides are TGTGCCAGCAGTCAGAATAATTCACCCCTCCACTTT. This sequence encodes CASSQNNSPLHF.

The chain is built from TRBV11-2 and TRBJ1-1; possible D gene TRBD1, 5 bases. Germline V gene data show CDR1 as SGHAT and CDR2 as FQNNGV. This CDR3 spans 15 amino acids. Trimming shortened V by 5 bases and J by 7 bases, and 20 bases separated the two germline ends. The CDR3 DNA reads as TGTGCCAGCAGCGCCATCCTTATGGGGGGGGGTGAAGCTTTCTTT. This gives the protein CASSAILMGGGEAFF.

CDR3 coding DNA: TGTGCCAGCAGTTCGGGACAGGGGGGAGGCTACACCTTC. Translated: CASSSGQGGGYTF. The J gene is TRBJ1-2, the V gene TRBV28; 11 nucleotides match TRBD1. The ends lost 4 bases at V and 8 bases at J; junction bases unmatched: 3. CDR1 and CDR2 (germline): MDHEN, SYDVKM. The CDR3 extends over 13 amino acids.

This chain uses TRBV5-1 with TRBJ1-2; TRBD1 is a possible D gene (5 bases). The V end was cut by 1 base, the J end by 2 bases, with 9 bases between. From germline, CDR1 is SGHRS and CDR2 YFSETQ. The CDR3 is made up of 14 amino acids. The CDR3 nucleotides read TGCGCCAGCAGCTTGCTGGGGGGGAACTATGGCTACACCTTC. This sequence encodes CASSLLGGNYGYTF.

V is TRBV4-1 and J is TRBJ1-3, with D unclear. The CDR3 length is 13 residues. The V gene lost 1 base and the J gene lost 4 bases, with 5 bases spanning the gap. From germline, CDR1 is MGHRA and CDR2 YSYEKL. The CDR3 sequence is CASSQANGNTIYF. CDR3 DNA: TGCGCCAGCAGCCAAGCTAACGGAAACACCATATATTTT.

This chain uses TRBV14 with TRBJ2-1; 11 positions match TRBD2. V lost 0 bases and J lost 5; bases outside the gene matches: 3. This CDR3 has 16 residues. From germline, CDR1 is SGHDN and CDR2 FVKESK. The CDR3 reads CASSQEGTSGDNEQFF. The CDR3 region has the DNA TGTGCCAGCAGCCAAGAAGGGACTAGCGGCGACAATGAGCAGTTCTTC.

The chain carries TRBV30 and TRBJ1-5, with D possibly TRBD1 on 5 matching bases. CDR1 is GTSNPN, CDR2 SVGIG, per germline (reference sequence). This CDR3 contains 13 residues. Trimming took 5 bases from V and 2 from J, leaving 10 bases between them. CDR3: CAWATRGNQPQHF. The CDR3 nucleotides read TGTGCCTGGGCGACCAGGGGCAATCAGCCCCAGCATTTT. Full variable domain (remainder filled in from reference TRBV30 and TRBJ1-5): SQTIHQWPATLVQPVGSPLSLECTVEGTSNPNLYWYRQAAGRGLQLLFYSVGIGQISSEVPQNLSASRPQDRQFILSSKKLLLSDSGFYLCAWATRGNQPQHFGDGTRLSIL.

The chain combines TRBV3-1 (or the pseudogene TRBV3-2) with TRBJ2-3; D not certain. CDR3 size: 13 residues. V lost 6 bases to trimming and J lost 4 bases, with 11 bases between them. CDR1 is LGHDT and CDR2 is YNNKEL in the germline V gene (reference sequence). The CDR3 protein is CASSRQRADTQYF. In nucleotides, the CDR3 is TGTGCCAGCAGTCGTCAGCGCGCAGATACGCAGTATTTT.

This clone was seen once. The chain uses TRBV30 and TRBJ2-1; D remains unclear. This CDR3 comprises 13 residues. Germline CDR1 GTSNPN, CDR2 SVGIG (reference sequence). Trimming pared 4 bases from V and 1 base from J, leaving 8 bases between. The CDR3 protein is CAWNFGSYNEQFF. Written as DNA, the CDR3 is TGTGCCTGGAACTTCGGGTCCTACAATGAGCAGTTCTTC.

Concerning this clone itself: Relative to the germline gene, one junction end is altered; a read error may explain this. The sample holds other DNA sequences that translate to the same CDR3. V is TRBV5-6 and J is TRBJ1-5; no clear D gene. Per the germline V gene, CDR1 is SGHDT and CDR2 is YYEEEE. This CDR3 has 13 amino acids. CDR3 residues: CASSLQSNQPQHF. The CDR3 DNA reads TGCGCCAGCAGCTTACAAAGCAATCAGCCCCAGCATTTT.

The sample holds a few counts of this clone. The V and J genes are TRBV5-4 and TRBJ2-1; 11 positions agree with TRBD2. V lost 4 bases and J lost 0; bases outside the gene matches: 6. The CDR3 runs 17 residues. Germline V gene data show CDR1 as SGHNT and CDR2 as YYREEE (reference sequence). The CDR3, as DNA: TGTGCCAGCAGCGCAAGACTAGCGGGGAACTCCTACAATGAGCAGTTCTTC. Translation: CASSARLAGNSYNEQFF.

The rearrangement links TRBV5-1 to TRBJ1-6; D is unresolved. CDR3 length: 15 amino acids. Trimming took 2 bases from V and 4 from J, leaving 10 bases between them. Germline values: CDR1 SGHRS, CDR2 YFSETQ. CDR3 nucleotides: TGCGCCAGCAGCTTAAATAGCCCATATAATTCACCCCTCCACTTT. Amino acids: CASSLNSPYNSPLHF.

The gene calls are TRBV7-6 and TRBJ1-2; 9 positions match TRBD1. CDR1 is SGHVS and CDR2 is FNYEAQ in the germline V gene. The CDR3 is 15 residues long. V was clipped by 4 bases and J by 7 bases; unmatched bases: 10. The CDR3 is CASSSTGTGLGGYTF. As DNA, the CDR3 is TGTGCCAGCAGCTCTACCGGGACAGGGTTAGGTGGCTACACCTTC. The whole variable domain, filled in from reference TRBV7-6 and TRBJ1-2, reads GAGVSQSPRYKVTKRGQDVALRCDPISGHVSLYWYRQALGQGPEFLTYFNYEAQQDKSGLPNDRFSAERPEGSISTLTIQRTEQRDSAMYRCASSSTGTGLGGYTFGSGTRLTVV.

This chain joins TRBV14 and TRBJ1-4; D possibly corresponds to TRBD1 (6 bases). The CDR3 spans 14 residues. V lost 4 bases and J 11 bases, leaving 17 bases between the germline ends. Germline loops: CDR1 SGHDN, CDR2 FVKESK. This chain's CDR3 is CASSPGTGGRKLFF. The CDR3 coding sequence is TGTGCCAGCAGCCCCGGGACGGGGGGGCGGAAACTGTTTTTT.

The gene calls are TRBV21-1 and TRBJ2-7; TRBD2 was called by the table and not checked on the DNA. TRBV21-1 is an annotated pseudogene. CDR3 length equals 17 residues. The chain's CDR3 is CASSKAHYVWSSYEQYF. CDR3 DNA sequence: TGTGCCAGCAGCAAAGCGCACTACGTATGGAGCTCCTACGAGCAGTACTTC.

The chain is built from TRBV5-1 and TRBJ1-4; 9 nucleotides line up with TRBD1. V trimming: 3 bases; J trimming: 8 bases; junction bases outside the gene matches: 5. The length of the CDR3 is 14 residues. In germline, CDR1 is SGHRS, CDR2 YFSETQ. CDR3 loop: CASSWTGVGEKLFF. DNA of the CDR3: TGCGCCAGCAGCTGGACAGGGGTGGGGGAAAAACTGTTTTTT. The full variable domain, with the rest looked up from reference TRBV5-1 and TRBJ1-4, is KAGVTQTPRYLIKTRGQQVTLSCSPISGHRSVSWYQQTPGQGLQFLFEYFSETQRNKGNFPGRFSGRQFSNSRSEMNVSTLELGDSALYLCASSWTGVGEKLFFGSGTQLSVL.

This chain links TRBV7-2 with TRBJ2-2; D is unresolved. V was pared by 6 bases and J by 1 base, with 9 bases between. The germline CDR1 and CDR2 sequences are SGHTA and FQGNSA. The CDR3 runs 14 residues. CDR3 sequence: CASRYDKNTGELFF. The CDR3 DNA reads TGTGCCAGCAGATACGACAAGAACACCGGGGAGCTGTTTTTT. Full variable domain (rest looked up from reference TRBV7-2 and TRBJ2-2): GAGVSQSPSNKVTEKGKDVELRCDPISGHTALYWYRQSLGQGLEFLIYFQGNSAPDKSGLPSDRFSAERTGGSVSTLTIQRTQQEDSAVYLCASRYDKNTGELFFGEGSRLTVL.

This sequence joins TRBV12-3 or TRBV12-4 and TRBJ1-5, with D unclear. Trimming shortened V by 1 base and J by 5 bases, and 6 bases separated the two germline ends. CDR3 length: 13 amino acids. The CDR3 loop reads CASSLGGDQPQHF. The CDR3, as DNA: TGTGCCAGCAGTTTAGGAGGCGATCAGCCCCAGCATTTT.

The genes are TRBV30 and TRBJ1-5; 7 bases line up with TRBD1. The CDR3 covers 15 residues. Germline V gene lookup returns CDR1 GTSNPN and CDR2 SVGIG (reference sequence). Trimming cost V 3 bases and J 2 bases; bases outside gene matches: 7. As DNA, the CDR3 is TGTGCCTGGAGAAAGGGGGCGATAGGCAATCAGCCCCAGCATTTT. This codes for CAWRKGAIGNQPQHF.

This sequence joins TRBV4-1 and TRBJ1-5; D remains unclear. Germline V gives CDR1 MGHRA, CDR2 YSYEKL. This CDR3 is built from 15 residues. V was pared by 0 bases and J by 0 bases, with 6 bases between. This chain's CDR3 is CASSQDGGSNQPQHF. DNA for the CDR3: TGCGCCAGCAGCCAAGACGGCGGTAGCAATCAGCCCCAGCATTTT.

This clone is labeled medium-sized (0.01 to 0.1%). The J gene is TRBJ2-3, the V gene TRBV3-1 (or the pseudogene TRBV3-2), with D possibly TRBD2 on 7 matching bases. Germline CDR1 and CDR2: LGHDT and YNNKEL (reference sequence). The CDR3 totals 16 residues. V was pared by 4 bases and J by 5 bases, with 19 bases between. CDR3 coding DNA: TGTGCCAGCAGCCCAAAAGCCGGGGGGCGGGGAGATACGCAGTATTTT. Its translation is CASSPKAGGRGDTQYF.